Presented here are 32 T cell receptor beta chains from one specimen sequenced in a study of T cell repertoires in cytomegalovirus infection. MiXCR, applied by TCRdb to the reads, yields one record per CDR3 protein. This table holds almost 550,000 distinct CDR3 sequences, approximately 17% found once. Sequencing was done on a sample of CD8+ T cells from PBMCs. The origin of the receptors is a human donor in good health (CMV status not recorded). Some clones in this sample may be carry-over from other donors' samples.

Only a few counts were recorded for this clonotype. The J gene is TRBJ2-7, the V gene TRBV5-5; 7 positions agree with TRBD2. There are 15 residues in the CDR3. Germline-derived CDR1 and CDR2 are SGHKS and YYEKEE (reference sequence). V gave up 1 base and J gave up 0 bases; unmatched junction bases: 4. CDR3 in amino acids: CASSLYSGSSYEQYF. CDR3 bases: TGTGCCAGCAGCTTGTATAGCGGGTCCTCCTACGAGCAGTACTTC. The full variable domain, with the rest looked up from reference TRBV5-5 and TRBJ2-7, is DAGVTQSPTHLIKTRGQQVTLRCSPISGHKSVSWYQQVLGQGPQFIFQYYEKEERGRGNFPDRFSARQFPNYSSELNVNALLLGDSALYLCASSLYSGSSYEQYFGPGTRLTVT.

The chain uses TRBV5-5 and TRBJ2-1; tentatively, D is TRBD2 (6 bases). Germline lookup yields CDR1 SGHKS and CDR2 YYEKEE (reference sequence). V was pared by 7 bases and J by 4 bases, with 15 bases between. The CDR3 consists of 14 residues. This CDR3 is CASVIGGEYNEQFF. In DNA, the CDR3 is TGTGCCAGCGTCATTGGAGGGGAATACAATGAGCAGTTCTTC.

The table lists this clonotype with a few counts. The rearrangement joins TRBV19 to TRBJ2-1; no reliable D call. Germline V CDR1 and CDR2: LNHDA, SQIVND (reference sequence). With 3 bases removed from V and 6 bases from J, the gap between germline ends came to 15 bases. This CDR3 region has 15 residues. In DNA, the CDR3 is TGTGCCAGTAGTATGAACAACCTGGTTGGCAATGAGCAGTTCTTC. Amino acid sequence: CASSMNNLVGNEQFF. Complete variable domain (other parts from reference TRBV19 and TRBJ2-1): DGGITQSPKYLFRKEGQNVTLSCEQNLNHDAMYWYRQDPGQGLRLIYYSQIVNDFQKGDIAEGYSVSREKKESFPLTVTSAQKNPTAFYLCASSMNNLVGNEQFFGPGTRLTVL.

This clonotype was observed at least ten times. The genes are TRBV7-8 and TRBJ2-3, with a possible D match to TRBD2 (6 bases). Germline values: CDR1 SGHVS, CDR2 FQNEAQ. This CDR3 region has 14 residues. Between the trimmed V and J ends, which lost 7 bases and 6 bases, there was a span of 17 bases. CDR3 nucleotide sequence: TGTGCCAGCACCCTCGGGGGTCCGGCCGATACGCAGTATTTT. The encoded protein is CASTLGGPADTQYF. Variable domain in full (rest from reference TRBV7-8 and TRBJ2-3): GAGVSQSPRYKVAKRGQDVALRCDPISGHVSLFWYQQALGQGPEFLTYFQNEAQLDKSGLPSDRFFAERPEGSVSTLKIQRTQQEDSAVYLCASTLGGPADTQYFGPGTRLTVL.

The genes are TRBV19 and TRBJ2-1; tentatively, D is TRBD1 (6 bases). V was pared by 5 bases and J by 4 bases, with 9 bases between. The CDR3 covers 13 residues. Germline V lookup: CDR1 LNHDA, CDR2 SQIVND (reference sequence). CDR3 protein: CASSVTGYNEQFF. The CDR3 DNA reads as TGTGCCAGTAGTGTTACAGGGTACAATGAGCAGTTCTTC.

In this sample, this clonotype turned up many times. This chain connects TRBV7-3 to TRBJ1-1, with D unclear. The CDR3 sequence is 13 residues long. CDR1 and CDR2 (germline): SGHTA, FQGTGA. V was cut by 5 bases and J by 5 bases, with 12 bases left in between. CDR3 bases: TGTGCCAGCAGCCTTACAGCCGGGACTGAAGCTTTCTTT. Translation: CASSLTAGTEAFF.

In its sample, this clonotype was seen once. The chain joins TRBV9 to TRBJ1-1; D gene ambiguous. The V end lost 2 bases, the J end lost 1 base, and 12 bases lay between the germline ends. CDR3 length: 15 amino acids. The germline V gene encodes CDR1 SGDLS and CDR2 YYNGEE. The CDR3 sequence: CASSVEVTQNTEAFF. In DNA, the CDR3 is TGTGCCAGCAGCGTTGAAGTGACACAGAACACTGAAGCTTTCTTT.

At least ten counts were recorded for this clonotype. The V gene is TRBV15, the J gene TRBJ2-7; D remains unclear. Germline CDR1 and CDR2: LNHNV and YYDKDF (reference sequence). The CDR3 has 14 residues. V gave up 1 base and J gave up 0 bases, with 7 bases separating them. The CDR3 DNA sequence: TGTGCCACCAGCAGAGTTGGCAACTCCTACGAGCAGTACTTC. This encodes CATSRVGNSYEQYF.

V is TRBV6-2 or TRBV6-3 and J is TRBJ2-7, with D unresolved. Trimming left V 0 bases short and J 3 bases short, with 3 bases between. The CDR3 loop spans 12 amino acids. The germline gives CDR1 MNHEY, CDR2 SVGEGT. The CDR3 DNA sequence: TGTGCCAGCAGTTACTCTGACTACGAGCAGTACTTC. This codes for CASSYSDYEQYF.

This clonotype was counted a few times. The V and J genes are TRBV5-1 and TRBJ2-7, with TRBD1 identical over 7 bases. Germline values: CDR1 SGHRS, CDR2 YFSETQ. The CDR3 runs 15 residues. J gave up 0 bases and V 1 base, and 4 bases lay outside the gene matches. The CDR3 sequence: CASSLLRDSSYEQYF. In DNA form, the CDR3 reads TGCGCCAGCAGCTTGCTCCGGGACAGCTCCTACGAGCAGTACTTC.

This clonotype came up many times. The chain employs TRBV7-9 and TRBJ2-7; D not certain. V shed 3 bases and J shed 0 bases, with 15 bases lying between them. Germline CDR1 and CDR2: SEHNR and FQNEAQ (reference sequence). The CDR3 consists of 16 residues. CDR3 in amino acids: CASSFVLSGNSYEQYF. In nucleotides, the CDR3 is TGTGCCAGCAGCTTTGTCCTGTCGGGCAACTCCTACGAGCAGTACTTC.

The rearrangement uses TRBV7-9 and TRBJ2-1; 13 bases are a match to TRBD2. CDR1 and CDR2 (germline): SEHNR, FQNEAQ (reference sequence). The CDR3 is made up of 17 amino acids. J gave up 0 bases and V 5 bases, and 4 bases lay outside the gene matches. The CDR3 protein is CASSQTSGRDSYNEQFF. CDR3 nucleotides: TGTGCCAGCAGCCAAACTAGCGGGAGGGACTCCTACAATGAGCAGTTCTTC.

This clonotype was seen ten or more times. The gene calls are TRBV11-2 and TRBJ2-3; unclear D gene. CDR1 SGHAT and CDR2 FQNNGV come from the germline V gene. This CDR3 comprises 15 residues. The V gene lost 11 bases and the J gene lost 1 base, with 19 bases spanning the gap. This CDR3 is CAVPLRTSGTDTQYF. For the CDR3, the DNA is TGTGCCGTACCTCTGAGGACGAGCGGCACAGATACGCAGTATTTT.

This clonotype was detected ten times or more. V is TRBV11-2 and J is TRBJ1-3; tentative D call: TRBD1 (6 bases). CDR1 is SGHAT, CDR2 FQNNGV, per germline. V was cut by 3 bases and J by 1 base, with 13 bases left in between. The CDR3 has 16 amino acids. CDR3 loop: CASSFLQGWSGNTIYF. The CDR3 coding sequence is TGTGCCAGCAGCTTTCTACAGGGATGGTCTGGAAACACCATATATTTT.

This clonotype was found many times. The chain employs TRBV7-2 and TRBJ2-3; maybe TRBD2 (6 bases). Germline CDR1 is SGHTA and CDR2 is FQGNSA. This CDR3 has 15 residues. Trimming removed 6 bases at V and 2 bases at J, with 15 bases between. DNA for the CDR3: TGTGCCAGCAGGCCGCCTGGGGGGAACACAGATACGCAGTATTTT. As protein: CASRPPGGNTDTQYF.

This clonotype has ten or more counts. The rearrangement uses TRBV12-3 or TRBV12-4 and TRBJ2-7; the D is unclear. Between the trimmed V and J ends, which lost 2 bases and 0 bases, there was a span of 8 bases. The CDR3 consists of 14 residues. The DNA of the CDR3 is TGTGCCAGCAGTTTAATGGAGAGCTCCTACGAGCAGTACTTC. Translated, it gives CASSLMESSYEQYF.

This clonotype turned up a few times. The chain employs TRBV20-1 and TRBJ2-7; the D gene is possibly TRBD1 (6 bases). The length of the CDR3 is 14 residues. V gave up 1 base and J gave up 2 bases, with 12 bases separating them. Germline CDR1 reads DFQATT; CDR2 reads SNEGSKA (reference sequence). CDR3 residues: CSARGEGVAYEQYF. The CDR3 bases are TGCAGTGCTAGAGGTGAGGGGGTAGCCTACGAGCAGTACTTC.

Only a few counts were recorded for this clonotype. V and J are TRBV6-1 and TRBJ2-3, with 8 positions matching TRBD2. The germline V gene has CDR1 MNHNS and CDR2 SASEGT. The CDR3 has 19 amino acids. The junction had 16 bases not matched to a gene; V was cut back by 5 bases and J by 0 bases. CDR3 in amino acids: CASSFSGASQEVSTDTQYF. For the CDR3, the DNA is TGTGCCAGCAGTTTTAGCGGGGCCTCTCAGGAGGTTAGCACAGATACGCAGTATTTT.

This clonotype showed up just a few times. The rearrangement joins TRBV28 to TRBJ2-3; TRBD2 agrees at 14 bases. V dropped 5 bases and J dropped 3; count of bases not matched to a gene: 7. CDR1 MDHEN and CDR2 SYDVKM come from the germline V gene. This CDR3 has 17 residues. The CDR3 region is CASSLPTSGRATDTQYF. Written as DNA, the CDR3 is TGTGCCAGCAGTCTCCCGACTAGCGGGAGGGCTACAGATACGCAGTATTTT.

This clonotype was detected ten times or more. The chain carries TRBV7-6 and TRBJ2-1, with 8 nucleotides matching TRBD1. V lost 5 bases to trimming and J lost 9 bases; unmatched junction nucleotides: 12. Per germline, CDR1 SGHVS and CDR2 FNYEAQ. The CDR3 contains 15 residues. The CDR3 loop reads CASSPGQGGTREQFF. CDR3 bases: TGTGCCAGCAGCCCCGGACAGGGAGGTACGCGTGAGCAGTTCTTC.

The table lists this clonotype with a few counts. The rearrangement uses TRBV30 and TRBJ2-7, with TRBD2 identical over 7 bases. Germline V gene lookup returns CDR1 GTSNPN and CDR2 SVGIG (reference sequence). The CDR3 covers 14 residues. V lost 1 base and J lost 3; bases outside the gene matches: 6. CDR3 DNA: TGTGCCTGGAGTGACTCCGGGGGGTTCTACGAGCAGTACTTC. This encodes CAWSDSGGFYEQYF.

With regard to this clonotype: Since a much larger clone is just one base distant, this may be a read error. The chain has TRBV3-1 and TRBJ2-7; D tentatively reads TRBD1 or TRBD2 (5 bases each). Trimming left V 6 bases short and J 3 bases short, with 27 bases between. The CDR3 is made up of 18 amino acids. CDR1 is LGHDT, CDR2 YNNKEL, per germline (reference sequence). CDR3: CASRRLQNTGTGYYEQYF. The CDR3 DNA sequence: TGTGCCAGCAGACGCCTCCAAAATACCGGGACGGGCTACTACGAGCAGTACTTC.

This clonotype came up a few times. The CDR3: CASSPTDQPQHF. The DNA of the CDR3 is TGTGCCAGCTCGCCTACAGATCAGCCCCAGCATTTT. The rearrangement uses TRBV18 and TRBJ1-5; D remains ambiguous. In germline, CDR1 is KGHSH, CDR2 LQKENI. V lost 6 bases and J lost 5, with 8 bases in between. The CDR3 length is 12 residues.

The CDR3, as DNA: TGTGCCAGCAGCCCTCAGTCGCGCACTGAAGCTTTCTTT. It encodes CASSPQSRTEAFF. This chain uses TRBV7-9 with TRBJ1-1, with D uncertain. Trimming stripped 5 bases from V and 4 bases from J, with 11 bases between. This CDR3 is 13 amino acids long. The germline V gene encodes CDR1 SEHNR and CDR2 FQNEAQ (reference sequence).

This clonotype was recorded a few times. The chain joins TRBV9 to TRBJ2-7, with D perhaps matching TRBD2 (6 bases). The CDR3 consists of 14 residues. V dropped 4 bases and J dropped 0 bases, with 11 bases sitting between them. In germline, CDR1 is SGDLS, CDR2 YYNGEE. In nucleotides, the CDR3 is TGTGCCAGCAGCCCCGGGACTCACTCCTACGAGCAGTACTTC. This translates into CASSPGTHSYEQYF.

V is TRBV29-1 and J is TRBJ2-2, with D possibly being TRBD2 (5 bases). This CDR3 is 13 amino acids long. Germline CDR1 reads SQVTM; CDR2 reads ANQGSEA. Trimming cost V 7 bases and J 9 bases, with 18 bases left between them. In nucleotides, the CDR3 is TGCAGCGCGGGGAGAGAGACTCCTCGGGAGCTGTTTTTT. Amino acid sequence: CSAGRETPRELFF.

This clonotype was detected a few times. The rearrangement uses TRBV28 and TRBJ1-3; D perhaps matches TRBD1 (6 bases). Per germline, CDR1 MDHEN and CDR2 SYDVKM. The V end was cut by 10 bases, the J end by 0 bases, with 19 bases between. The CDR3 runs 16 residues. The CDR3 DNA follows: TGTGCCATCTCGGACAGAACTAAAATCTCTGGAAACACCATATATTTT. It translates to CAISDRTKISGNTIYF.

This clonotype appeared many times. The chain links TRBV7-8 to TRBJ2-5; 10 positions match TRBD1. Unmatched junction bases numbered 2, after V lost 1 base and J lost 3 bases. Germline values: CDR1 SGHVS, CDR2 FQNEAQ. The CDR3 sequence is 15 residues long. CDR3 amino acids: CASSLGTGGKETQYF. Here the CDR3 DNA reads TGTGCCAGCAGCTTAGGGACAGGGGGTAAAGAGACCCAGTACTTC.

The CDR3 region is CASSQVQRSYEQYF. DNA for the CDR3: TGTGCCAGCAGCCAAGTCCAGCGGAGCTACGAGCAGTACTTC. This chain uses TRBV14 with TRBJ2-7; tentative D call: TRBD2 (5 bases). Deletions cut 1 base from V and 3 bases from J, with 10 bases between. From germline, CDR1 is SGHDN and CDR2 FVKESK. There are 14 residues in the CDR3.

The rearrangement joins TRBV2 to TRBJ2-3; TRBD1 matches 7 bases. This CDR3 is built from 15 residues. Looked up from germline, CDR1 is SNHLY and CDR2 is FYNNEI. After removal of 9 bases from V and 3 bases from J, the junction contained 12 bases not matched to a gene. CDR3: CASQKKGGITDTQYF. The CDR3 DNA follows: TGTGCCAGTCAAAAAAAAGGGGGCATAACAGATACGCAGTATTTT.

The rearrangement joins TRBV9 to TRBJ2-1; 7 nucleotides align to TRBD1. CDR1 and CDR2 (germline): SGDLS, YYNGEE. The CDR3 sequence is 17 residues long. Trimming took 3 bases from V and 10 from J; bases not matched to a gene: 19. The CDR3 spells CASSADWGTDTMREQFF. For the CDR3, the DNA is TGTGCCAGCAGCGCGGACTGGGGGACAGACACAATGAGGGAGCAGTTCTTC.

The sample holds a few counts of this clonotype. The chain links TRBV6-1 to TRBJ1-5; perhaps TRBD1 as D (5 bases). The germline CDR1 and CDR2 sequences are MNHNS and SASEGT. The CDR3 totals 15 residues. The V end lost 6 bases, the J end lost 0 bases, and 12 bases lay between the germline ends. The CDR3, as DNA: TGTGCCAGCAGGGGGGAAAATTATAGCAATCAGCCCCAGCATTTT. Translation: CASRGENYSNQPQHF.